These 25 T cell receptor beta chains were sequenced from one sample in a study of T cell repertoires in cytomegalovirus infection. One entry per CDR3 protein results from TCRdb running MiXCR on the reads. The sample comprises tens of thousands of distinct CDR3 sequences, 3.5% to 4% of which are singletons, and around 22% rests with the top ten. The sample comprised PBMCs. Source of these receptors: a human donor in good health (CMV status not recorded). Some clones in this sample may be carry-over from other donors' samples.

This clonotype was seen repeatedly, ten times or more. The chain uses TRBV7-2 and TRBJ2-5, with TRBD1 identical over 8 bases. V lost 5 bases, J lost 5 bases, and 7 bases stayed unmatched. The germline V gene has CDR1 SGHTA and CDR2 FQGNSA. CDR3 size: 14 residues. CDR3 in DNA: TGTGCCAGCAGCCGTGGACAGGGCCGGGAGACCCAGTACTTC. This sequence encodes CASSRGQGRETQYF.

This clonotype came up many times. The V call is TRBV7-2, the J call TRBJ1-1; no reliable D call. Per germline, CDR1 SGHTA and CDR2 FQGNSA. V was shortened by 5 bases and J by 2 bases, with 9 bases between the two germline ends. This CDR3 contains 13 residues. The CDR3: CASSARTNTEAFF. In DNA, the CDR3 is TGTGCCAGCAGCGCCCGGACCAACACTGAAGCTTTCTTT.

This clonotype was seen a handful of times. The chain employs TRBV19 and TRBJ2-7, with no clear D. The CDR3 runs to 12 residues. Germline V gene sequence: CDR1 LNHDA, CDR2 SQIVND (reference sequence). V was pared by 3 bases and J by 4 bases, with 7 bases between. The CDR3 DNA sequence: TGTGCCAGTAGTATTCCGGGTTACGAGCAGTACTTC. This encodes CASSIPGYEQYF.

Ten or more counts support this clonotype. The CDR3 loop is CASSFTSGVFDEQFF. CDR3 nucleotides: TGTGCCAGCAGCTTTACTAGCGGGGTTTTCGATGAGCAGTTCTTC. The V call is TRBV7-2, the J call TRBJ2-1, with TRBD2 matching 10 bases. Germline-derived CDR1 and CDR2 are SGHTA and FQGNSA. Unmatched junction bases numbered 7, after V lost 3 bases and J lost 8 bases. The CDR3 covers 15 residues.

This clonotype has at least ten counts. V gene TRBV7-8 combines with J gene TRBJ2-3; 11 bases fit TRBD2. Germline V CDR1 and CDR2: SGHVS, FQNEAQ. Trimming cost V 5 bases and J 6 bases; bases outside gene matches: 13. CDR3 size: 17 residues. In DNA form, the CDR3 reads TGTGCCAGCAGCCCCCGAGGTAGCGGGAGGGCCGGGGATACGCAGTATTTT. It is translated as CASSPRGSGRAGDTQYF. The whole variable domain, remainder taken from reference TRBV7-8 and TRBJ2-3, is GAGVSQSPRYKVAKRGQDVALRCDPISGHVSLFWYQQALGQGPEFLTYFQNEAQLDKSGLPSDRFFAERPEGSVSTLKIQRTQQEDSAVYLCASSPRGSGRAGDTQYFGPGTRLTVL.

V and J are TRBV11-2 and TRBJ2-7; D may be TRBD1 or TRBD2 (5 bases each). V gave up 5 bases and J gave up 6 bases, with 14 bases separating them. The CDR3 sequence is 13 residues long. Germline CDR1 SGHAT, CDR2 FQNNGV. The CDR3: CASSMTDYGEQYF. The CDR3 coding sequence is TGTGCCAGCAGCATGACAGACTACGGCGAGCAGTACTTC.

Ten or more counts support this clonotype. J is TRBJ1-5 and V is TRBV7-8; D gene ambiguous. V gave up 1 base and J gave up 3 bases, with 10 bases separating them. This CDR3 has 15 amino acids. Germline CDR1 and CDR2: SGHVS and FQNEAQ. The CDR3 is CASSLEFQFNQPQHF. CDR3 coding DNA: TGTGCCAGCAGCTTAGAGTTCCAGTTCAATCAGCCCCAGCATTTT. Looking up the rest from reference TRBV7-8 and TRBJ1-5 gives the full variable domain: GAGVSQSPRYKVAKRGQDVALRCDPISGHVSLFWYQQALGQGPEFLTYFQNEAQLDKSGLPSDRFFAERPEGSVSTLKIQRTQQEDSAVYLCASSLEFQFNQPQHFGDGTRLSIL.

This clonotype was recorded at least ten times. The chain is built from TRBV7-2 and TRBJ2-1; 8 positions agree with TRBD1. The CDR3 runs 16 residues. Germline CDR1 reads SGHTA; CDR2 reads FQGNSA. Trimming removed 5 bases from V and 3 bases from J; junction bases left unmatched: 9. CDR3 amino acids: CASSPGGQGYYNEQFF. CDR3 in DNA: TGTGCCAGCAGCCCCGGCGGACAGGGTTACTACAATGAGCAGTTCTTC.

This clonotype was seen repeatedly, ten times or more. The V gene is TRBV7-2, the J gene TRBJ1-5, with unresolved D. The CDR3 loop spans 18 amino acids. V dropped 0 bases and J dropped 0 bases, with 15 bases sitting between them. CDR1 SGHTA and CDR2 FQGNSA come from the germline V gene. CDR3: CASSLAPRGIYSNQPQHF. DNA of the CDR3: TGTGCCAGCAGCTTAGCCCCAAGAGGGATTTATAGCAATCAGCCCCAGCATTTT.

At least ten counts were recorded for this clonotype. The genes are TRBV28 and TRBJ1-2; tentative D call: TRBD1 (5 bases). Trimming stripped 5 bases from V and 4 bases from J, with 17 bases between. The V gene's germline CDR1 is MDHEN and CDR2 SYDVKM. The CDR3 is 15 residues long. The CDR3 region is CASSTPRGFRYGYTF. For the CDR3, the DNA is TGTGCCAGCAGTACCCCTCGGGGGTTCCGCTATGGCTACACCTTC.

This clonotype was recorded many times. J is TRBJ2-1 and V is TRBV6-1; 8 positions match TRBD1. The V segment lost 5 bases and the J segment 10 bases; nucleotides outside the gene matches: 10. CDR1 and CDR2 from the germline V gene are MNHNS and SASEGT. This CDR3 has 14 residues. The CDR3 DNA sequence: TGTGCCAGCAGTCCCGCCGGGACAGGCGGGGAGCAGTTCTTC. Its translation is CASSPAGTGGEQFF.

This clonotype is termed medium-sized. The rearrangement joins TRBV7-2 to TRBJ2-3; 7 bases agree with TRBD2. V shed 5 bases, J shed 5 bases, and the junction held 4 bases outside the gene matches. Germline CDR1 is SGHTA and CDR2 is FQGNSA. This CDR3 has 13 amino acids. The CDR3 here is CASSQAGVDTQYF. CDR3 DNA: TGTGCCAGCAGCCAGGCGGGAGTAGATACGCAGTATTTT.

This clonotype was found many times. This chain links TRBV28 with TRBJ1-2; D might be TRBD1 (5 bases). V gave up 3 bases and J gave up 4 bases, with 12 bases separating them. CDR3 size: 14 residues. CDR1 is MDHEN and CDR2 is SYDVKM in the germline V gene. CDR3 coding DNA: TGTGCCAGCAGTTTTGGGGACCGGAGCTATGGCTACACCTTC. Its protein is CASSFGDRSYGYTF.

This clonotype has at least ten counts. The CDR3 spells CASSLELSLGDNEQFF. The CDR3 DNA follows: TGTGCCAGCAGCTTAGAGCTTTCCCTAGGTGACAATGAGCAGTTCTTC. The chain joins TRBV7-2 to TRBJ2-1; D call uncertain. CDR1 is SGHTA, CDR2 FQGNSA, per germline. This CDR3 region has 16 residues. The V end lost 1 base, the J end lost 5 bases, and 15 bases lay between the germline ends.

This clonotype came up many times. The V call is TRBV6-8, the J call TRBJ2-3, with a weak D call TRBD2 (5 bases). The V and J ends lost 4 bases and 0 bases respectively, with 20 bases between them. CDR1 is MNHGY and CDR2 is SAAAGT in the germline V gene. This CDR3 region has 18 residues. CDR3 region: CASSSRSGKIQSTDTQYF. Here the CDR3 DNA reads TGTGCCAGCAGTTCCCGGTCCGGGAAGATTCAAAGCACAGATACGCAGTATTTT.

This clonotype was detected a few times. The chain joins TRBV5-1 to TRBJ2-1, with 7 bases aligning to TRBD2. Germline CDR1 reads SGHRS; CDR2 reads YFSETQ. The length of the CDR3 is 15 residues. J gave up 7 bases and V 1 base, and 8 bases lay outside the gene matches. The CDR3 DNA follows: TGCGCCAGCAGCTTGATGACTAGCCGGGGGAATGAGCAGTTCTTC. Amino acid sequence: CASSLMTSRGNEQFF.

This clonotype has a count of ten or more. This sequence joins TRBV7-2 and TRBJ2-5; D gene unclear. Trimming cost V 5 bases and J 2 bases, with 12 bases left between them. From germline, CDR1 is SGHTA and CDR2 FQGNSA. CDR3 size: 14 residues. This CDR3 is CASSRSWIQETQYF. Written as DNA, the CDR3 is TGTGCCAGCAGCCGATCGTGGATACAAGAGACCCAGTACTTC.

The chain combines TRBV7-9 with TRBJ2-4; 10 bases line up with TRBD2. Germline V gene sequence: CDR1 SEHNR, CDR2 FQNEAQ (reference sequence). The CDR3 has 16 amino acids. J was trimmed by 3 bases and V by 5 bases; bases with no gene match: 7. The CDR3 is CASSPRLAGHKNIQYF. The CDR3 region has the DNA TGTGCCAGCAGCCCGCGACTAGCGGGTCACAAAAACATTCAGTACTTC.

This clonotype has ten or more counts. This rearrangement joins TRBV7-3 to TRBJ2-6; the match to TRBD2 covers 8 bases. V was clipped by 5 bases and J by 0 bases; unmatched bases: 6. Germline CDR1 SGHTA, CDR2 FQGTGA. This CDR3 has 17 amino acids. The CDR3: CASSLSGGYSGANVLTF. Here the CDR3 DNA reads TGTGCCAGCAGCCTAAGCGGGGGTTACTCTGGGGCCAACGTCCTGACTTTC.

This clonotype was found many times. The J gene is TRBJ2-2, the V gene TRBV20-1; D ambiguous. The CDR3 spans 11 residues. Trimming stripped 6 bases from V and 2 bases from J, with 4 bases between. In germline, CDR1 is DFQATT, CDR2 SNEGSKA (reference sequence). This CDR3 is CSAENTGELFF. CDR3 DNA sequence: TGCAGTGCCGAAAACACCGGGGAGCTGTTTTTT.

This clonotype was observed many times. The chain employs TRBV7-8 and TRBJ2-2, with D perhaps TRBD1 (5 bases). Germline V gene sequence: CDR1 SGHVS, CDR2 FQNEAQ. The V and J ends lost 5 bases and 5 bases respectively, with 18 bases between them. This CDR3 is built from 16 residues. Here the CDR3 reads CASSAPGRQITGELFF. CDR3 coding DNA: TGTGCCAGCAGCGCTCCCGGGCGACAGATTACCGGGGAGCTGTTTTTT. The full variable domain, in which reference TRBV7-8 and TRBJ2-2 provide the parts outside the CDR3, is GAGVSQSPRYKVAKRGQDVALRCDPISGHVSLFWYQQALGQGPEFLTYFQNEAQLDKSGLPSDRFFAERPEGSVSTLKIQRTQQEDSAVYLCASSAPGRQITGELFFGEGSRLTVL.

This clonotype was recorded many times. This chain joins TRBV7-8 and TRBJ2-1; the match to TRBD2 covers 14 bases. CDR1 and CDR2 from the germline V gene are SGHVS and FQNEAQ. Germline trimming cut 6 bases from V and 0 bases from J; bases unmatched to any gene: 13. This CDR3 contains 20 residues. The CDR3 coding sequence is TGTGCCAGCAGTTCCCCGGGACTAGCGGGGGCCAGTAGCTCCTACAATGAGCAGTTCTTC. It encodes CASSSPGLAGASSSYNEQFF.

In its sample, this clonotype was seen many times. The V gene is TRBV7-2, the J gene TRBJ2-7, with D possibly being TRBD1 (6 bases). Germline CDR1 SGHTA, CDR2 FQGNSA. This CDR3 is built from 14 residues. Trimming took off 7 bases at V and 2 bases at J, with 15 bases between the two ends. The CDR3, as DNA: TGTGCCAGCAACCCGGGACAAATTACCTACGAGCAGTACTTC. Amino acids: CASNPGQITYEQYF. The variable domain in full, completed from reference TRBV7-2 and TRBJ2-7, reads GAGVSQSPSNKVTEKGKDVELRCDPISGHTALYWYRQSLGQGLEFLIYFQGNSAPDKSGLPSDRFSAERTGGSVSTLTIQRTQQEDSAVYLCASNPGQITYEQYFGPGTRLTVT.

This clonotype was counted many times. The chain carries TRBV7-2 and TRBJ2-2; D is perhaps TRBD2 (6 bases). Germline values: CDR1 SGHTA, CDR2 FQGNSA. With 5 bases removed from V and 5 bases from J, the gap between germline ends came to 15 bases. The CDR3 consists of 15 residues. CDR3 residues: CASSPQAGPTGELFF. The CDR3 DNA reads TGTGCCAGCAGCCCCCAGGCGGGACCGACCGGGGAGCTGTTTTTT.

This clonotype was seen many times. The chain is built from TRBV7-2 and TRBJ2-2; D not certain. V lost 4 bases and J 1 base, leaving 13 bases between the germline ends. The CDR3 contains 16 residues. CDR1 SGHTA and CDR2 FQGNSA come from the germline V gene. The CDR3 region has the DNA TGTGCCAGCAGCTCCCGACTTGGCGGGAACACCGGGGAGCTGTTTTTT. This encodes CASSSRLGGNTGELFF. The full variable domain, its missing parts supplied by reference TRBV7-2 and TRBJ2-2, is GAGVSQSPSNKVTEKGKDVELRCDPISGHTALYWYRQSLGQGLEFLIYFQGNSAPDKSGLPSDRFSAERTGGSVSTLTIQRTQQEDSAVYLCASSSRLGGNTGELFFGEGSRLTVL.